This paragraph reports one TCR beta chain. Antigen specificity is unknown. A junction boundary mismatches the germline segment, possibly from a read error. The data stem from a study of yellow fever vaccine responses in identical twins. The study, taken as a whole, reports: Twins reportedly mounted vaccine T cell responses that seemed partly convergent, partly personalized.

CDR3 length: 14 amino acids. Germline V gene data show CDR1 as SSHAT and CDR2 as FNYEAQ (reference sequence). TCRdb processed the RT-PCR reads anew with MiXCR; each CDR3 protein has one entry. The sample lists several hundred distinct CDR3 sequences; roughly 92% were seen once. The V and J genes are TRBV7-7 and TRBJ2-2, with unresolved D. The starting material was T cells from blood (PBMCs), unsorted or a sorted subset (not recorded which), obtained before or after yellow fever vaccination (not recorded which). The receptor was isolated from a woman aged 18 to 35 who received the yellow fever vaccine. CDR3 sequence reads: CASSLARSNGELFF. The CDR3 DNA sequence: TGTGCTAGCAGCTTAGCCCGGTCAAACGGGGAGCTGTTTTTT.